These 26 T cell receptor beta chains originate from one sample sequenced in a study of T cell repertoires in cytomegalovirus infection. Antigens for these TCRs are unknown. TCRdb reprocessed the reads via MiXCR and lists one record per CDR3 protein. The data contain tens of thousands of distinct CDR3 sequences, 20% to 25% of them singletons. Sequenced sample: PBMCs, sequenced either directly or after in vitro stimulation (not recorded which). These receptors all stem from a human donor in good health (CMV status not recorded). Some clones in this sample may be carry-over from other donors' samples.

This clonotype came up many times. CDR3 bases: TGTGCCAGCAACCCTGGGAGTTCGTTTTTAGCGGGCAGACCCTACGAGCAGTACTTC. Translation: CASNPGSSFLAGRPYEQYF. The chain couples TRBV7-3 to TRBJ2-7, with 7 bases that match TRBD2. Germline values: CDR1 SGHTA, CDR2 FQGTGA. The CDR3 has 19 amino acids. V lost 7 bases and J lost 2; bases outside the gene matches: 23.

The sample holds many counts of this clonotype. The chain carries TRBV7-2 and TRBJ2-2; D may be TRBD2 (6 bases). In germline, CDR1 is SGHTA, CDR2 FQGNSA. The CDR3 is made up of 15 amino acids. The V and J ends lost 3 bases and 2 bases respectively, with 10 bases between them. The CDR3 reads CASSLGGRNTGELFF. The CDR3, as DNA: TGTGCCAGCAGCTTGGGAGGACGAAACACCGGGGAGCTGTTTTTT.

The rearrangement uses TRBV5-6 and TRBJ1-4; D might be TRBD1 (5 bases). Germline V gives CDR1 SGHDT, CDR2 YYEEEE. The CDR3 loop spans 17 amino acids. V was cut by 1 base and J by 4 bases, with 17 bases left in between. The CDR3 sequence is CASSLMSGSGGNEKLFF. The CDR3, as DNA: TGTGCCAGCAGCTTGATGAGCGGCAGCGGGGGTAATGAAAAACTGTTTTTT.

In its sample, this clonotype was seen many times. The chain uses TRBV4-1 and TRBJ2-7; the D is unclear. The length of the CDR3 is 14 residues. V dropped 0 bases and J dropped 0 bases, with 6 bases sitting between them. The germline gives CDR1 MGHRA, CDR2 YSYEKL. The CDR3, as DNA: TGCGCCAGCAGCCAAGATATAGCCTCCTACGAGCAGTACGTC. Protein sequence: CASSQDIASYEQYV.

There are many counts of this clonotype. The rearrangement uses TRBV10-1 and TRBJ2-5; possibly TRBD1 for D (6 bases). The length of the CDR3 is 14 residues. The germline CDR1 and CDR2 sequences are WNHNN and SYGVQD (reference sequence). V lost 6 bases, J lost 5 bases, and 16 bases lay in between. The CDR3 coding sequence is TGCGCCAGCAGCGATTATACAGGGATCGAGACCCAGTACTTC. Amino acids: CASSDYTGIETQYF.

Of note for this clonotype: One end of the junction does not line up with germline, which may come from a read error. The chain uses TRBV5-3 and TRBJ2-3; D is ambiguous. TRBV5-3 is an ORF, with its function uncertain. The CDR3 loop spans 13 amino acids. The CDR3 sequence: CASSFGATDTQYF. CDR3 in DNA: TGTGCCAGCAGCTTCGGAGCCACAGATACGCAGTATTTT.

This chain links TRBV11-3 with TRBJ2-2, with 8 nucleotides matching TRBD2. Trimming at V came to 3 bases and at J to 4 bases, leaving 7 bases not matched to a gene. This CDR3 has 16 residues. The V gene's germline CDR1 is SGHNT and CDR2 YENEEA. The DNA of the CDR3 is TGTGCCAGCAGCTTCCTGAGCGGGAGTGGCACCGGGGAGCTGTTTTTT. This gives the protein CASSFLSGSGTGELFF.

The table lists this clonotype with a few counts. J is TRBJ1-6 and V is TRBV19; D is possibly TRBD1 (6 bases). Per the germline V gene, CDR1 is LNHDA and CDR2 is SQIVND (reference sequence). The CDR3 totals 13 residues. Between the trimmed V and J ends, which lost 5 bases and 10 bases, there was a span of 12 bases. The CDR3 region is CASSPGAGSPLHF. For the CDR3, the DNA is TGTGCCAGTAGTCCAGGGGCGGGGTCACCCCTCCACTTT.

CDR3 bases: TGTGCCAGTACCCTCGGCGGGAGCGGTACGCAGTATTTT. Encoded protein: CASTLGGSGTQYF. The chain joins TRBV19 to TRBJ2-3; 7 nucleotides match TRBD2. The CDR3 sequence is 13 residues long. Trimming took 7 bases from V and 8 from J; bases not matched to a gene: 9. Looked up from germline, CDR1 is LNHDA and CDR2 is SQIVND (reference sequence). Filled out from reference TRBV19 and TRBJ2-3, the complete variable domain reads DGGITQSPKYLFRKEGQNVTLSCEQNLNHDAMYWYRQDPGQGLRLIYYSQIVNDFQKGDIAEGYSVSREKKESFPLTVTSAQKNPTAFYLCASTLGGSGTQYFGPGTRLTVL.

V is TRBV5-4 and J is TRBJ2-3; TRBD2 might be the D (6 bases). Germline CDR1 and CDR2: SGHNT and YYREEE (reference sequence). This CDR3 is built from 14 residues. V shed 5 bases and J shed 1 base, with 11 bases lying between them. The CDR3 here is CASRRRDGTDTQYF. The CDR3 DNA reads TGTGCCAGCAGAAGGCGGGATGGCACAGATACGCAGTATTTT. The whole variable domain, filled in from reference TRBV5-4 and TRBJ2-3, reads ETGVTQSPTHLIKTRGQQVTLRCSSQSGHNTVSWYQQALGQGPQFIFQYYREEENGRGNFPPRFSGLQFPNYSSELNVNALELDDSALYLCASRRRDGTDTQYFGPGTRLTVL.

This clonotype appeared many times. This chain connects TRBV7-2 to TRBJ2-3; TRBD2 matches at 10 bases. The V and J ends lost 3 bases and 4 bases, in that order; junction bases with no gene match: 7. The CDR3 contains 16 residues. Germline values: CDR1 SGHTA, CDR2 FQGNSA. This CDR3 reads CASSLVAGGRADTQYF. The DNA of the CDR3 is TGTGCCAGCAGCTTGGTAGCGGGAGGCCGGGCAGATACGCAGTATTTT.

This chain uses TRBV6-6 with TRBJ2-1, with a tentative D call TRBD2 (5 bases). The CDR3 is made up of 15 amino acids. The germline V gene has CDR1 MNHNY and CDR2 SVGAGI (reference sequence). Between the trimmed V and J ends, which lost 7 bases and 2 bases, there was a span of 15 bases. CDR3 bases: TGTGCCAGCAAGGTGGTGGGAGTACCCTACAATGAGCAGTTCTTC. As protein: CASKVVGVPYNEQFF.

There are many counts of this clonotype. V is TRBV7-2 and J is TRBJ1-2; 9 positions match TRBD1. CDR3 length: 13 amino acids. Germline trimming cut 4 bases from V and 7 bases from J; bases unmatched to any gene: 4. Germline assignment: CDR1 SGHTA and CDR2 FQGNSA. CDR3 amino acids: CASSSGQGGGYTF. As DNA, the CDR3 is TGTGCCAGCAGCTCGGGACAGGGAGGTGGCTACACCTTC.

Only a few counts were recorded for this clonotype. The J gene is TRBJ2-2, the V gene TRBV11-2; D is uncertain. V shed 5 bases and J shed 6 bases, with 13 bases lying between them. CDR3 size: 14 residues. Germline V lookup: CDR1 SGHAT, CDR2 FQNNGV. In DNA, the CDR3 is TGTGCCAGCAGCACCACATTTAGGCCCGGGGAGCTGTTTTTT. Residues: CASSTTFRPGELFF.

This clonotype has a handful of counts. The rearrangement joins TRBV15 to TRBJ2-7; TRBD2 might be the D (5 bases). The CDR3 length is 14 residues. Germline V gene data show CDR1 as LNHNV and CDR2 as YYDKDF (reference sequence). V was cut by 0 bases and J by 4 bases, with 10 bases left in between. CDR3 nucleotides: TGTGCCACCAGCAGAGATCTACTAGGTTACGAGCAGTACTTC. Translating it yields CATSRDLLGYEQYF.

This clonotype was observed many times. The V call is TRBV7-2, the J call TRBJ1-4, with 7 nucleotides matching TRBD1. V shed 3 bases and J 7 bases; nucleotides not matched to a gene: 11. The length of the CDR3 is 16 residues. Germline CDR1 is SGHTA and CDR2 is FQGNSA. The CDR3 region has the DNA TGTGCCAGCAGCTTGGAAGGGGGCAGCTCTCGTGAAAAACTGTTTTTT. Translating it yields CASSLEGGSSREKLFF.

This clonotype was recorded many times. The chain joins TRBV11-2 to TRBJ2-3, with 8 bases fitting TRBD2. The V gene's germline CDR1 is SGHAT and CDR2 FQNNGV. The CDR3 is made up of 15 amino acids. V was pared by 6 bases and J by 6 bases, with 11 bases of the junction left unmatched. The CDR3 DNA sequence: TGTGCCAGCAGTACACCGGGACTAGAGGCCGATACGCAGTATTTT. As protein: CASSTPGLEADTQYF.

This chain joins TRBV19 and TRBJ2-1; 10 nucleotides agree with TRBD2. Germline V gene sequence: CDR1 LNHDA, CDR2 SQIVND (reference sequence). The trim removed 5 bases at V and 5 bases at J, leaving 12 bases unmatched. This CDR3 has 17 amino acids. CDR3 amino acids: CASSQGFLAGVNNEQFF. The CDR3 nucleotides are TGTGCCAGTAGTCAGGGATTCCTAGCGGGAGTAAACAATGAGCAGTTCTTC.

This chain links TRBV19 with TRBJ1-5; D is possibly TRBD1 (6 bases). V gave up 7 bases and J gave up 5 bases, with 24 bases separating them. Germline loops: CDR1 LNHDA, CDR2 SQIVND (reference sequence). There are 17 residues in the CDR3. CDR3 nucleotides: TGTGCCAGTAACCTCCGACCGGGACACCGTTTGGATCAGCCCCAGCATTTT. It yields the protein CASNLRPGHRLDQPQHF.

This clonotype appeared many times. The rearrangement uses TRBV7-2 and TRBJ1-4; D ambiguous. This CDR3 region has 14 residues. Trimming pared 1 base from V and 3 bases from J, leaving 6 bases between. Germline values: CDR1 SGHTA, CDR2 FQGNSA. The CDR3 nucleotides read TGTGCCAGCAGCTTAGGACGGGCTAATGAAAAACTGTTTTTT. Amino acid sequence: CASSLGRANEKLFF. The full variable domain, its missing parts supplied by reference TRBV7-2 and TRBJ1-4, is GAGVSQSPSNKVTEKGKDVELRCDPISGHTALYWYRQSLGQGLEFLIYFQGNSAPDKSGLPSDRFSAERTGGSVSTLTIQRTQQEDSAVYLCASSLGRANEKLFFGSGTQLSVL.

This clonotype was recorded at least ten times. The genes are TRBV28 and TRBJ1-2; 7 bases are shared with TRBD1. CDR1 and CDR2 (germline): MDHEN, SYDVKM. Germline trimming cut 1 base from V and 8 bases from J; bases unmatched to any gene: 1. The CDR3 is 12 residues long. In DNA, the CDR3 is TGTGCCAGCAGTTTATTGGACAGGGGCTACACCTTC. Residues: CASSLLDRGYTF.

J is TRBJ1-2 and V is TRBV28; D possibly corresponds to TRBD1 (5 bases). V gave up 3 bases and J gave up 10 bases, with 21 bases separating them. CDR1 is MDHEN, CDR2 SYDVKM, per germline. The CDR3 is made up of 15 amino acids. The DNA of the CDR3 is TGTGCCAGCAGTTTTGGGACGTGGGTCGGACCTGACTACACCTTC. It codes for CASSFGTWVGPDYTF.

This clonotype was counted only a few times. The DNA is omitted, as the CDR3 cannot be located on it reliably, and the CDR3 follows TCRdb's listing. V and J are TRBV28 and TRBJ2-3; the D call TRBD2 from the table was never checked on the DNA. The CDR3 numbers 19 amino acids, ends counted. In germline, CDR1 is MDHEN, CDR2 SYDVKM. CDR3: CASSSSRFVGSSGTDTQYF.

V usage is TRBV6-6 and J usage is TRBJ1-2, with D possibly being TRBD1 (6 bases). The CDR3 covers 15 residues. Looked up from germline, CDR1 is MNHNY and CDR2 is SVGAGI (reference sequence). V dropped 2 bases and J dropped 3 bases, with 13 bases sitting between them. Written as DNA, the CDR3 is TGTGCCAGCAGTTACGGGGGGGGCGCGGACTATGGCTACACCTTC. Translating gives CASSYGGGADYGYTF.

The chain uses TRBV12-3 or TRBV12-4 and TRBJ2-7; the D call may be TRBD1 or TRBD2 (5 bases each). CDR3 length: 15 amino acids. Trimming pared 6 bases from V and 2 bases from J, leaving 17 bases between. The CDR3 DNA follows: TGTGCCAGCAGGCCATCCGGGACCAAGACCTACGAGCAGTACGTC. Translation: CASRPSGTKTYEQYV.

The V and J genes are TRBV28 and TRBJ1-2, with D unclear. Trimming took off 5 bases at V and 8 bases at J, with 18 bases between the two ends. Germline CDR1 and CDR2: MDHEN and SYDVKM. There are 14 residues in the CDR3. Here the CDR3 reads CASSIAGWSGGYTF. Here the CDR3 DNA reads TGTGCCAGCAGTATCGCAGGTTGGAGTGGGGGCTACACCTTC.